The present entry profiles one TCR beta chain with its context. Its antigen is not identified. V shed 7 bases, J shed 1 base, and the junction held 12 bases outside the gene matches. The V gene's germline CDR1 is SNHLY and CDR2 FYNNEI. The CDR3 loop spans 16 amino acids. This entry is derived from a study of OX40 agonist ivuxolimab in advanced cancers. Study details: Three partial responders included one hepatocellular carcinoma patient and two cutaneous melanoma patients.

Findings of the study overall: CD4+ and CD8+ T cells in blood underwent clonal expansion by week 6 at 0.1 to 3.0 mg/kg. Antigen specificity of clonally expanded peripheral T cells was not established. Patients with a partial response at 0.1-3.0 mg/kg had among the lowest clonal expansion.

The assay was immunoSEQ multiplex PCR, and TCRdb's table has in-frame clones only and misses some. The sample records over 15,000 clones, around 70% being singletons. The chain recombines TRBV2 with TRBJ1-2; 7 bases line up with TRBD1. Sequenced here: CD4+ or CD8+ T cells sorted from blood, sampled in a trial of the OX40 agonist ivuxolimab. The receptor's source is an adult with an advanced solid tumor such as melanoma, head and neck, liver or kidney cancer. The CDR3 protein is CASTPGPGQFNYGYTF. The CDR3 DNA is TGTGCCAGCACCCCCGGACCGGGACAGTTTAACTATGGCTACACCTTC.